This entry lists 30 T cell receptor beta chains sequenced from one sample in a study of CD8+ T cells in alopecia areata. Once RNA had been extracted, it was reverse transcribed into cDNA to act as the sequencing template. Repertoires were generated with immunoSEQ multiplex PCR, while TCRdb's copy carries only in-frame clones and drops some. This table has about 42,000 clones, 55% to 75% appearing once. This sample's treatment: oral pan-JAK inhibitor, 5-10 mg twice daily. The sequencing here drew on CD8+ T cells sorted from blood, taken at week 4, from a patient treated with tofacitinib. These receptor sequences come from a human donor with alopecia areata.

The chain uses TRBV29-1 and TRBJ2-7, with D maybe TRBD1 (5 bases). Germline loops: CDR1 SQVTM, CDR2 ANQGSEA. The CDR3 has 13 amino acids. V lost 6 bases and J lost 3, with 15 bases in between. This chain's CDR3 is CSVAPGHSYEQYF. Written as DNA, the CDR3 is TGCAGCGTCGCCCCTGGACACAGCTACGAGCAGTACTTC.

This clone was seen once. The chain links TRBV29-1 to TRBJ1-2; unclear D gene. Deletions cut 5 bases from V and 0 bases from J, with 10 bases between. This CDR3 has 13 residues. Germline V gene data show CDR1 as SQVTM and CDR2 as ANQGSEA. The CDR3 spells CSVLDGANYGYTF. The CDR3 nucleotides are TGCAGCGTTCTTGACGGTGCTAACTATGGCTACACCTTC.

CDR3 sequence (DNA): TGTGCCAGCAGCTTAGTCGAGCAGTTCTTC. The encoded protein is CASSLVEQFF. The chain is built from TRBV11-2 and TRBJ2-1; D uncertain. In germline, CDR1 is SGHAT, CDR2 FQNNGV. V lost 1 base and J 10 bases, leaving 2 bases between the germline ends. This CDR3 region has 10 residues.

The chain recombines TRBV7-3 with TRBJ2-1; D uncertain. CDR3 size: 15 residues. Germline V CDR1 and CDR2: SGHTA, FQGTGA. With 5 bases removed from V and 0 bases from J, the gap between germline ends came to 11 bases. CDR3 region: CASSPRPSSYNEQFF. CDR3 in DNA: TGTGCCAGCAGCCCCCGTCCGAGCTCCTACAATGAGCAGTTCTTC. Drawing the rest from reference TRBV7-3 and TRBJ2-1, the complete variable domain is GAGVSQTPSNKVTEKGKYVELRCDPISGHTALYWYRQSLGQGPEFLIYFQGTGAADDSGLPNDRFFAVRPEGSVSTLKIQRTERGDSAVYLCASSPRPSSYNEQFFGPGTRLTVL.

V gene TRBV29-1 combines with J gene TRBJ2-1; TRBD2 might be the D (6 bases). Trimming took 7 bases from V and 4 from J, leaving 11 bases between them. This CDR3 comprises 12 residues. CDR1 and CDR2 (germline): SQVTM, ANQGSEA. The CDR3 reads CSADGGYNEQFF. Written as DNA, the CDR3 is TGCAGCGCCGACGGAGGGTACAATGAGCAGTTCTTC.

The chain links TRBV4-1 to TRBJ1-2; 7 positions match TRBD1. Per the germline V gene, CDR1 is MGHRA and CDR2 is YSYEKL. J was trimmed by 2 bases and V by 1 base; bases with no gene match: 4. The CDR3 sequence is 15 residues long. For the CDR3, the DNA is TGCGCCAGCAGCCAAGGCTTCAGGGGGAACTATGGCTACACCTTC. Translated: CASSQGFRGNYGYTF.

This clone was counted between two and nine times. The chain couples TRBV14 to TRBJ2-3; D unresolved. The ends were cut back, 5 bases at V and 4 bases at J, with 13 bases in the middle. The CDR3 has 14 amino acids. The germline V gene has CDR1 SGHDN and CDR2 FVKESK. CDR3: CASSEARMPDTQYF. CDR3 nucleotide sequence: TGTGCCAGCAGCGAAGCACGGATGCCAGATACGCAGTATTTT.

The chain uses TRBV9 and TRBJ1-2; 7 bases fit TRBD1. The length of the CDR3 is 15 residues. The germline CDR1 and CDR2 sequences are SGDLS and YYNGEE. V shed 2 bases and J 6 bases; nucleotides not matched to a gene: 10. The CDR3 nucleotides read TGTGCCAGCAGCGTTTCCGACAGGGCAACAGATGGCTACACCTTC. Protein sequence: CASSVSDRATDGYTF.

This clone was found a few times. The chain has TRBV5-5 and TRBJ2-7, with D maybe TRBD1 (5 bases). V lost 1 base, J lost 2 bases, and 13 bases lay in between. Looked up from germline, CDR1 is SGHKS and CDR2 is YYEKEE (reference sequence). The CDR3 contains 15 residues. This CDR3 is CASSLSIKGTYEQYF. CDR3 nucleotide sequence: TGTGCCAGCAGCTTGAGCATTAAGGGGACCTACGAGCAGTACTTC.

This clone was seen more than once but under ten times. The rearrangement joins TRBV27 to TRBJ2-7; 11 positions agree with TRBD1. Germline CDR1 is MNHEY and CDR2 is SMNVEV (reference sequence). With V trimmed by 5 bases and J by 4 bases, 4 bases remained unmatched. CDR3 length: 14 residues. The CDR3 nucleotides are TGTGCCAGCAGTACCGGGACAGGGGGTTACGAGCAGTACTTC. Protein product: CASSTGTGGYEQYF.

This chain uses TRBV7-2 with TRBJ2-7; 10 nucleotides line up with TRBD1. Looked up from germline, CDR1 is SGHTA and CDR2 is FQGNSA. The CDR3 is made up of 16 amino acids. The V and J ends lost 3 bases and 5 bases, in that order; junction bases with no gene match: 10. In DNA, the CDR3 is TGTGCCAGCAGCTTGGGGCTGAGGACAGGGGGTCACGAGCAGTACTTC. It yields the protein CASSLGLRTGGHEQYF.

As to this clone: Within the sample, other DNA sequences also encode this same CDR3. This chain connects TRBV29-1 to TRBJ1-1; possible D gene TRBD1, 5 bases. V lost 4 bases to trimming and J lost 5 bases, with 5 bases between them. The CDR3 covers 10 residues. Germline-derived CDR1 and CDR2 are SQVTM and ANQGSEA. The CDR3 sequence: CSVGGTEAFF. DNA for the CDR3: TGCAGCGTTGGGGGGACTGAAGCTTTCTTT.

Regarding this clone: Distinct nucleotide sequences in the sample also encode this CDR3. V and J are TRBV30 and TRBJ2-2, with D hard to call. Germline V gene data show CDR1 as GTSNPN and CDR2 as SVGIG (reference sequence). The CDR3 extends over 11 amino acids. The germline V and J ends were trimmed by 2 bases and 5 bases, with 3 bases remaining between them. The CDR3 sequence is CAWSLTGELFF. Written as DNA, the CDR3 is TGTGCCTGGAGTCTAACCGGGGAGCTGTTTTTT. Filled out from reference TRBV30 and TRBJ2-2, the complete variable domain reads SQTIHQWPATLVQPVGSPLSLECTVEGTSNPNLYWYRQAAGRGLQLLFYSVGIGQISSEVPQNLSASRPQDRQFILSSKKLLLSDSGFYLCAWSLTGELFFGEGSRLTVL.

V usage is TRBV19 and J usage is TRBJ2-1; the D gene is possibly TRBD1 (5 bases). The germline V gene has CDR1 LNHDA and CDR2 SQIVND (reference sequence). Trimming cost V 3 bases and J 7 bases, with 16 bases left between them. The CDR3 length is 15 residues. The CDR3 protein is CASSIIRDRMNEQFF. The CDR3 region has the DNA TGTGCCAGTAGTATCATCAGGGATCGGATGAATGAGCAGTTCTTC.

CDR3 DNA sequence: TGCAGCGTTGTTTTTGTGGGGACACACCCGTCCGGGGAGCTGTTTTTT. This translates into CSVVFVGTHPSGELFF. V gene TRBV29-1 combines with J gene TRBJ2-2; tentative D call: TRBD1 (6 bases). CDR3 length: 16 residues. The germline V and J ends were trimmed by 4 bases and 6 bases, with 21 bases remaining between them. Germline lookup yields CDR1 SQVTM and CDR2 ANQGSEA.

This clone was counted a few times. The gene calls are TRBV7-2 and TRBJ2-3; no reliable D call. The CDR3 has 15 amino acids. The germline V gene has CDR1 SGHTA and CDR2 FQGNSA. Trimming cost V 0 bases and J 3 bases, with 10 bases left between them. CDR3 loop: CASSLAGRVTDTQYF. The CDR3 DNA follows: TGTGCCAGCAGCTTAGCGGGAAGGGTGACAGATACGCAGTATTTT.

The gene calls are TRBV27 and TRBJ1-1, with D tentatively TRBD1 (5 bases). The length of the CDR3 is 15 residues. CDR1 and CDR2 from the germline V gene are MNHEY and SMNVEV (reference sequence). V was trimmed by 0 bases and J by 4 bases, leaving 12 bases between them. The CDR3 DNA follows: TGTGCCAGCAGTTTATCAAATGGGGGATCCACTGAAGCTTTCTTT. Translated: CASSLSNGGSTEAFF.

V gene TRBV29-1 combines with J gene TRBJ2-7; 8 nucleotides agree with TRBD1. The CDR3 extends over 14 amino acids. V lost 4 bases to trimming and J lost 3 bases; unmatched junction nucleotides: 8. In germline, CDR1 is SQVTM, CDR2 ANQGSEA. CDR3 DNA sequence: TGCAGCGTTGTTGGGCAGGGGGCCAGCTACGAGCAGTACTTC. Translating it yields CSVVGQGASYEQYF.

This chain connects TRBV2 to TRBJ1-2; D is uncertain. Trimming cost V 7 bases and J 10 bases, with 13 bases left between them. Per the germline V gene, CDR1 is SNHLY and CDR2 is FYNNEI. The CDR3 sequence is 11 residues long. CDR3 protein: CASMPRAHYTF. The CDR3 nucleotides read TGTGCCAGCATGCCCAGAGCTCACTACACCTTC. Together with reference TRBV2 and TRBJ1-2, the CDR3 gives the full variable domain: EPEVTQTPSHQVTQMGQEVILRCVPISNHLYFYWYRQILGQKVEFLVSFYNNEISEKSEIFDDQFSVERPDGSNFTLKIRSTKLEDSAMYFCASMPRAHYTFGSGTRLTVV.

The CDR3 DNA reads as TGTGCCAGCAGCTTAGGTGCTGACGAGCAGTACTTC. It is translated as CASSLGADEQYF. The V and J genes are TRBV7-9 and TRBJ2-7, with unresolved D. V lost 1 base and J lost 5, with 6 bases in between. Looked up from germline, CDR1 is SEHNR and CDR2 is FQNEAQ (reference sequence). The CDR3 consists of 12 residues.

The genes are TRBV4-3 and TRBJ2-7; 9 nucleotides align to TRBD2. Germline loops: CDR1 LGHNA, CDR2 YSLEER. The CDR3 contains 15 residues. Trimming cost V 1 base and J 2 bases; bases outside gene matches: 3. CDR3 in DNA: TGCGCCAGCAGCCAAGGAGGCGGGGGGGCCTACGAGCAGTACTTC. It codes for CASSQGGGGAYEQYF.

The gene calls are TRBV30 and TRBJ1-1; D ambiguous. The CDR3 totals 11 residues. Per the germline V gene, CDR1 is GTSNPN and CDR2 is SVGIG (reference sequence). V lost 4 bases, J lost 8 bases, and 11 bases lay in between. CDR3 loop: CAWTGIGEAFF. The CDR3 bases are TGTGCCTGGACGGGGATTGGGGAAGCTTTCTTT.

The chain couples TRBV29-1 to TRBJ1-2; D may be TRBD1 (5 bases). Deletions cut 4 bases from V and 8 bases from J, with 14 bases between. The CDR3 is 12 amino acids. CDR1 and CDR2 (germline): SQVTM, ANQGSEA. CDR3 sequence: CSVGLGAEGYTF. In DNA, the CDR3 is TGCAGCGTTGGGTTAGGGGCAGAGGGCTACACCTTC.

This chain joins TRBV30 and TRBJ2-3; unclear D gene. The V and J ends lost 3 bases and 6 bases respectively, with 10 bases between them. Germline CDR1 reads GTSNPN; CDR2 reads SVGIG (reference sequence). The CDR3 sequence is 12 residues long. CDR3 amino acids: CAWSPYSDTQYF. The CDR3 bases are TGTGCCTGGAGCCCCTACAGTGATACGCAGTATTTT.

This rearrangement joins TRBV2 to TRBJ2-3; D gene uncertain. Deletions cut 3 bases from V and 4 bases from J, with 11 bases between. Germline CDR1 SNHLY, CDR2 FYNNEI. This CDR3 contains 14 residues. DNA for the CDR3: TGTGCCAGCAGTGATCCCCCAGGCCCAGATACGCAGTATTTT. It specifies CASSDPPGPDTQYF.

This clone was counted a single time. The chain joins TRBV15 to TRBJ2-5; TRBD1 is a possible D gene (5 bases). Looked up from germline, CDR1 is LNHNV and CDR2 is YYDKDF (reference sequence). Deletions cut 1 base from V and 1 base from J, with 10 bases between. The CDR3 runs to 15 residues. CDR3: CATSRVDSFQETQYF. Written as DNA, the CDR3 is TGTGCCACCAGCAGAGTTGACAGTTTCCAAGAGACCCAGTACTTC.

This rearrangement joins TRBV29-1 to TRBJ2-5, with a possible D match to TRBD2 (5 bases). V was pared by 6 bases and J by 2 bases, with 10 bases between. The CDR3 spans 12 residues. In germline, CDR1 is SQVTM, CDR2 ANQGSEA. The DNA of the CDR3 is TGCAGCGTGGCTAGCCCTCAAGAGACCCAGTACTTC. Translating it yields CSVASPQETQYF. The full variable domain, with the rest looked up from reference TRBV29-1 and TRBJ2-5, is SAVISQKPSRDICQRGTSLTIQCQVDSQVTMMFWYRQQPGQSLTLIATANQGSEATYESGFVIDKFPISRPNLTFSTLTVSNMSPEDSSIYLCSVASPQETQYFGPGTRLLVL.

The rearrangement joins TRBV30 to TRBJ2-1; the D gene could be TRBD1 or TRBD2 (5 bases each). V dropped 3 bases and J dropped 7 bases, with 16 bases sitting between them. Germline V CDR1 and CDR2: GTSNPN, SVGIG (reference sequence). This CDR3 comprises 14 residues. The CDR3 region has the DNA TGTGCCTGGAGCGAGGACAAGAGAGGGAATGAGCAGTTCTTC. It is translated as CAWSEDKRGNEQFF. The whole variable domain, remainder taken from reference TRBV30 and TRBJ2-1, is SQTIHQWPATLVQPVGSPLSLECTVEGTSNPNLYWYRQAAGRGLQLLFYSVGIGQISSEVPQNLSASRPQDRQFILSSKKLLLSDSGFYLCAWSEDKRGNEQFFGPGTRLTVL.

This clone was seen a few times. This rearrangement joins TRBV29-1 to TRBJ2-1; D remains ambiguous. The CDR3 is 12 residues long. The V gene's germline CDR1 is SQVTM and CDR2 ANQGSEA. V lost 4 bases to trimming and J lost 3 bases, with 7 bases between them. The CDR3 DNA is TGCAGCGTTGGTAGGGACTACAATGAGCAGTTCTTC. Translated, it gives CSVGRDYNEQFF.

This clone showed up just a few times. The gene calls are TRBV29-1 and TRBJ2-2; D is unclear. Germline CDR1 is SQVTM and CDR2 is ANQGSEA. Trimming stripped 3 bases from V and 6 bases from J, with 8 bases between. The CDR3 is made up of 12 amino acids. In nucleotides, the CDR3 is TGCAGCGTTGAGTGGGTGGCCGGGGAGCTGTTTTTT. Translating it yields CSVEWVAGELFF.